The T cell receptor (beta chain) described here comes from a study of T cells in Graves' hyperthyroidism and ophthalmopathy. This CDR3 is 13 amino acids long. V lost 8 bases, J lost 6 bases, and 13 bases lay in between. Looked up from germline, CDR1 is MNHNS and CDR2 is SASEGT. Thyroid ultrasound, orbital computed tomography, clinical symptoms, and serum thyroxine and TRAb underpinned diagnoses. Around 10 ml of fresh peripheral blood supplied the PBMCs. RNA transcripts served as the template for amplifying TCR beta CDR3 regions. HTBI primers drove first-round RT-PCR of the TCR CDR3. MiXCR was run by TCRdb on the multiplex PCR reads, yielding one entry per CDR3 protein. Altogether 300,000 or so distinct CDR3 sequences are present, over 20% being singletons, with the ten largest covering 50% to 65%. The table lists this clonotype with a count of one.

The sequencing sample was made of blood. The sequence was collected from a woman between 50 and 59 years old with Graves' hyperthyroidism. The rearrangement uses TRBV6-1 and TRBJ2-2, with D perhaps TRBD2 (6 bases). DNA for the CDR3: TGTGCCAGCCTCTTAGCGGAGGCCGGGGAGCTGTTTTTT. As protein: CASLLAEAGELFF.